What follows is one T cell receptor beta chain and its context. The data stem from a study of blood T cell repertoires in COVID-19. The CDR3 loop spans 17 amino acids. V was cut by 5 bases and J by 3 bases, with 23 bases left in between. CDR1 LNHDA and CDR2 SQIVND come from the germline V gene (reference sequence). Libraries were prepared by immunoSEQ multiplex PCR; TCRdb keeps only in-frame clonotypes and omits some of them. The table includes some 120,000 clones, 85% to 90% detected once. The TCR originated in a woman aged 45 to 65 with active or convalescent COVID-19. The V gene is TRBV19, the J gene TRBJ2-7, with D possibly matching TRBD1 (5 bases). The sequenced material came from peripheral blood. CDR3 coding DNA: TGTGCCAGTAGTTCGAACCCCTTCAGGGCAGGGAACTACGAGCAGTACTTC. Translated: CASSSNPFRAGNYEQYF. The full variable domain, completed using reference TRBV19 and TRBJ2-7, is DGGITQSPKYLFRKEGQNVTLSCEQNLNHDAMYWYRQDPGQGLRLIYYSQIVNDFQKGDIAEGYSVSREKKESFPLTVTSAQKNPTAFYLCASSSNPFRAGNYEQYFGPGTRLTVT.